The sequence of this TCR beta chain was determined in a study of blood T cells in healthy people across ages. The sample, around 9.9 milliliters of peripheral blood, was drawn from each donor. No fewer than 5.5 micrograms of total RNA were isolated from every sample. Then a second PCR, running roughly 6 to 12 cycles, was carried out with a sample-barcoded 5' primer and a J-beta primer mix. A tag from a template-switch adaptor with 12 random nucleotides marked each cDNA molecule. Using its own MiXCR run on the 5' RACE reads, TCRdb lists one record per CDR3 protein. The sample has 1,500,000 or so distinct CDR3 sequences; almost 60% are singletons. V shed 7 bases, J shed 3 bases, and the junction held 3 bases outside the gene matches. Per germline, CDR1 DFQATT and CDR2 SNEGSKA (reference sequence). This CDR3 spans 11 amino acids.

The sequenced sample was blood. The J gene is TRBJ2-7, the V gene TRBV20-1, with 7 nucleotides matching TRBD1. The receptor's source is a man aged 18-30 years in good health. CDR3 amino acids: CSGQGLYEQYF. The CDR3 DNA sequence: TGCAGTGGACAGGGTCTCTACGAGCAGTACTTC.